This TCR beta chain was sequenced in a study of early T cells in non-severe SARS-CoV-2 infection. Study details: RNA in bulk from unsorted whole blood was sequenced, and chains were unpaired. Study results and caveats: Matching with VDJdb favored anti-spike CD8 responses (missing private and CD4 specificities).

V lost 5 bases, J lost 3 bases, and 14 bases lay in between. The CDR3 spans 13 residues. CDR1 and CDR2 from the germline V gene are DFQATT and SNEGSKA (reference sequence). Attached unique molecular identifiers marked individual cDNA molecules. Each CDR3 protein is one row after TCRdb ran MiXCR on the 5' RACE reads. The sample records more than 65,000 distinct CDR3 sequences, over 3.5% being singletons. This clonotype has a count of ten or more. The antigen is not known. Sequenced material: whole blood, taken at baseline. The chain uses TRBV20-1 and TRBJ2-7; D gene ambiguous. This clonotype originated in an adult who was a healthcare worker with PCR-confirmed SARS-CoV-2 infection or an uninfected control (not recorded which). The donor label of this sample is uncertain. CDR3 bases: TGCAGTGCTCCGTCGGTCAGCAGCTACGAGCAGTACTTC. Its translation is CSAPSVSSYEQYF.